This paragraph covers one T cell receptor (beta chain) sequence. Its antigen remains undetermined. No much larger clone exists at a distance of one base, and base qualities are not known. Germline trimming: 2 bases from V, 7 bases from J; junction bases outside gene matches: 4. From a lookup of the germline V gene (reference sequence), CDR1 and CDR2 are SEHNR and FQNEAQ. CDR3 length: 14 amino acids, cysteine to phenylalanine. The entry retains the CDR3 DNA only, 42 bases that are in frame from base 1. This sample was taken from a study of blood T cell repertoires in COVID-19 (dated by TCRdb to between 2020 and 2021). Study-level background: The collaborator samples originated in the United States, Italy and Spain and spanned the acute and convalescent phases of COVID-19. The prospective study material was composed of cDNA or gDNA derived from T cells, B-cell-depleted T cells, or PBMCs. The dataset comprised deeply sampled blood TCRbeta repertoires from subjects exposed to, actively infected with, or recovered from COVID-19. A freely available public database, intended as a resource for researchers studying the immune response to SARS-CoV-2, is where the repertoires were released. The samples were drawn from two sources: the first 160 participants of the ongoing ImmuneRACE study, and 950 to 1,500 subjects contributed by 6 global collaborators. The sample metadata nearly always contained a de-identified subject ID, COVID-19 status, age in years and sex. Where HLA class I and class II types were available, the types were taken from metadata supplied by the sample provider, not from assay-based typing.

Summary of the overall study and its limitations: Clinical and demographic metadata were provided uncurated, with the amount varying by source and participant.

In the prospective study, participants were 18 to 89 years old, resided in fewer than 25 geographic areas of the United States, and were enrolled through a virtual design. To assign participants to cohorts, the prospective study relied on clinical history that participants themselves reported in a screening survey and a study questionnaire. For ImmuneRACE Cohort 3, a participant was defined as recovered based on two consecutive negative NP/OP PCR tests, clearance by a healthcare professional, or resolution of symptoms. Each participant in the prospective study had whole blood, serum and a nasopharyngeal or oropharyngeal swab collected by mobile phlebotomists. Additional blood draws and questionnaires over an approximately two-month period could optionally be provided by prospective study participants. Before DNA extraction, prospective study blood samples were shipped either frozen or at room temperature.

TCRbeta CDR3 regions were amplified from genomic DNA by means of the immunoSEQ Assay, a bias-controlled multiplex PCR. The authors' analysis ran thus. The number of nucleated cells in each sample was estimated from the amplification of reference gene primers within the assay. To quantify the absolute abundance of each unique TCRbeta CDR3 rearrangement, sequence reads were collapsed and filtered. Productive Simpson clonality was computed per sample as the square root of Simpson's diversity index over productive rearrangements. Not all clones reach the TCRdb copy of this immuneACCESS table, which keeps in-frame sequences only. Checked studies attribute under half of the gap to unresolved V genes and leave the rest unexplained. V and J calls plus clone size are reproduced from that table; the DNA served to infer D and trimming. This sample lists 400,000 or so clones; 80% to 90% were detected once. Of the sample, more than 0.95% falls within the top ten clones.

Here the chain combines TRBV7-9 and TRBJ1-4; 7 bases in the junction line up with TRBD1. Sequencing was carried out using PBMCs or T cells enriched from blood (not recorded which). This TCR came from a man aged 25-45 years who had recovered from COVID-19. The nucleotides are TGTGCCAGCAGCTTACGGTCAGGGGGTGAAAAACTGTTTTTT. It translates as CASSLRSGGEKLFF.